The clone carrying this T cell receptor beta chain was found a few times. No infections or other immune events were documented during collection. The CDR3 is made up of 16 amino acids. V shed 4 bases and J 5 bases; nucleotides not matched to a gene: 6. Germline CDR1 MDHEN, CDR2 SYDVKM. The protocol was immunoSEQ multiplex PCR, while the TCRdb copy is restricted to in-frame clones and leaves out a portion. The profile shows fewer than 85,000 clones, 84% of them singletons. These data are taken from a study of identifying expanded T cells in peripheral blood. The V call is TRBV28, the J call TRBJ1-5; 12 bases are a match to TRBD1. The TCR sequence derives from a person aged 18 to 75 in good health. Sequenced input: blood. The CDR3 DNA reads TGTGCCAGCAGTTGGGGGGGACAGGGGGCGCATCAGCCCCAGCATTTT. Translation gives CASSWGGQGAHQPQHF.